This passage covers 14 T cell receptor beta chains from one sample sequenced in a study of blood T cells in healthy people across ages. Through a sample-barcoded 5' primer and a J-beta primer mix, a second PCR was run for roughly 6 to 12 cycles. One entry per CDR3 protein, called by TCRdb with MiXCR from the 5' RACE reads. This sample has 710,000 or so distinct CDR3 sequences, with approximately 31% found just once. Sequenced: blood. These receptors originate from a woman older than 75 in good health.

Comments on this clonotype: Just one base apart from a much larger clone, this may be a read error. The V gene is TRBV5-1, the J gene TRBJ1-2; D unclear. The CDR3 consists of 16 residues. Germline lookup yields CDR1 SGHRS and CDR2 YFSETQ. Trimming pared 4 bases from V and 0 bases from J, leaving 16 bases between. For the CDR3, the DNA is TGCGCCAGCAGCCTTGAAAAGGGAACACCTAACTATGGCTACACCTTC. It is translated as CASSLEKGTPNYGYTF.

A note on this clonotype: A much larger clone is a single base away; this may be a read error. The V call is TRBV7-2, the J call TRBJ1-2, with D possibly matching TRBD1 (6 bases). The germline gives CDR1 SGHTA, CDR2 FQGNSA. The V gene lost 6 bases and the J gene lost 2 bases, with 10 bases spanning the gap. The CDR3 covers 13 residues. CDR3 sequence reads: CASRYRENYGYTF. CDR3 in DNA: TGTGCCAGCAGGTACAGGGAGAACTATGGCTACACCTTC.

Comments on this clonotype: At one of its ends the junction is not consistent with the germline gene, which may arise from a read error. This chain joins TRBV4-1 and TRBJ2-3; D possibly corresponds to TRBD2 (5 bases). Germline lookup yields CDR1 MGHRA and CDR2 YSYEKL. The CDR3 length is 14 residues. The CDR3 DNA sequence: TGCGCTAGCAACCAAGATCAGAGGGTAGATACGCAGTATTTT. As protein: CASNQDQRVDTQYF.

This clonotype appeared many times. The chain carries TRBV29-1 and TRBJ1-4, with no clear D. The CDR3 is 11 amino acids. V was cut by 7 bases and J by 7 bases, with 10 bases left in between. CDR1 SQVTM and CDR2 ANQGSEA come from the germline V gene. The CDR3 nucleotides are TGCAGCGGGTATGAGGGTGAAAAACTGTTTTTT. Amino acids: CSGYEGEKLFF.

As to this clonotype: A read error may be the cause here, since a much bigger clone is one base away. This chain uses TRBV7-9 with TRBJ2-7; the match to TRBD1 covers 10 bases. The germline V gene encodes CDR1 SEHNR and CDR2 FQNEAQ (reference sequence). The CDR3 totals 14 residues. CDR3 loop: CSSSSDRGLYEQYF. CDR3 in DNA: TGTTCCAGCAGCTCCGACAGGGGGCTCTACGAGCAGTACTTC.

This clonotype was recorded many times. This chain links TRBV6-2 or TRBV6-3 with TRBJ2-7, with D unresolved. The germline CDR1 and CDR2 sequences are MNHEY and SVGEGT. The ends were cut back, 6 bases at V and 5 bases at J, with 14 bases in the middle. The CDR3 has 13 residues. CDR3 bases: TGTGCCAGCAGCCGGTGGGTTTCCCACGAGCAGTACTTC. As protein: CASSRWVSHEQYF.

This clonotype appeared many times. The V and J genes are TRBV10-3 and TRBJ2-3; D remains unclear. Germline CDR1 is ENHRY and CDR2 is SYGVKD. Trimming left V 0 bases short and J 6 bases short, with 10 bases between. The CDR3 runs to 14 residues. This CDR3 reads CAISESLQLDTQYF. The CDR3 DNA sequence: TGTGCCATCAGTGAGTCCCTGCAGTTGGATACGCAGTATTTT.

CDR3 nucleotide sequence: TGTGCCATCAGTCGGGAAGTCACCTGCAATGAGCAGTACTTC. Protein sequence: CAISREVTCNEQYF. V gene TRBV10-3 combines with J gene TRBJ2-7; TRBD2 is a possible D gene (5 bases). CDR1 is ENHRY and CDR2 is SYGVKD in the germline V gene. The germline V and J ends were trimmed by 5 bases and 7 bases, with 18 bases remaining between them. The CDR3 has 14 amino acids.

The chain employs TRBV5-1 and TRBJ2-2; 9 bases are a match to TRBD1. Germline V gene lookup returns CDR1 SGHRS and CDR2 YFSETQ. The CDR3 sequence is 16 residues long. Trimming at V came to 4 bases and at J to 1 base, leaving 5 bases not matched to a gene. CDR3 amino acids: CASSLSTGGNTGELFF. The DNA for the CDR3 is TGCGCCAGCAGCCTCTCGACAGGGGGGAACACCGGGGAGCTGTTTTTT.

This clonotype came up many times. J is TRBJ2-7 and V is TRBV6-5; the D is unclear. V was pared by 7 bases and J by 0 bases, with 13 bases between. Looked up from germline, CDR1 is MNHEY and CDR2 is SVGAGI. The CDR3 sequence is 14 residues long. Here the CDR3 reads CASTQTGSSYEQYF. The CDR3 DNA reads TGTGCCAGCACCCAGACCGGAAGCTCCTACGAGCAGTACTTC.

This clonotype was seen ten or more times. The CDR3 DNA reads TGTGCCACCAGCAGAGATGGGGAAAGGGGTCTGGCTTTCTTT. This gives the protein CATSRDGERGLAFF. The V and J genes are TRBV15 and TRBJ1-1; D is perhaps TRBD1 (5 bases). V lost 0 bases, J lost 11 bases, and 16 bases lay in between. The germline V gene has CDR1 LNHNV and CDR2 YYDKDF (reference sequence). The CDR3 is 14 amino acids.

J is TRBJ1-6 and V is TRBV14; no definite D call. Germline V CDR1 and CDR2: SGHDN, FVKESK. With 1 base removed from V and 6 bases from J, the gap between germline ends came to 10 bases. This CDR3 is 15 amino acids long. CDR3 amino acids: CASSQGSGGNSPLHF. The CDR3 DNA reads as TGTGCCAGCAGCCAAGGGTCAGGAGGTAATTCACCCCTCCACTTT.

The rearrangement uses TRBV25-1 and TRBJ1-6; 8 bases are a match to TRBD1. The CDR3 has 15 residues. The germline gives CDR1 MGHDK, CDR2 SYGVNS. The V gene end was trimmed by 2 bases and the J gene end by 8 bases; junction bases not matched to a gene: 5. CDR3 DNA sequence: TGTGCCAGCAGTGAAGGCAGGGGGCTCTATTCACCCCTCCACTTT. Translated: CASSEGRGLYSPLHF. The whole variable domain, remainder taken from reference TRBV25-1 and TRBJ1-6, is EADIYQTPRYLVIGTGKKITLECSQTMGHDKMYWYQQDPGMELHLIHYSYGVNSTEKGDLSSESTVSRIRTEHFPLTLESARPSHTSQYLCASSEGRGLYSPLHFGNGTRLTVT.

This clonotype was counted only a few times. The genes are TRBV27 and TRBJ1-5; TRBD1 is a possible D gene (5 bases). This CDR3 spans 17 amino acids. Germline CDR1 reads MNHEY; CDR2 reads SMNVEV (reference sequence). The V end was cut by 2 bases, the J end by 0 bases, with 14 bases between. The CDR3: CASSLKGPGISNQPQHF. CDR3 coding DNA: TGTGCCAGCAGTTTAAAGGGTCCAGGGATTAGCAATCAGCCCCAGCATTTT.